The 16 T cell receptor beta chains listed next were all sequenced from one sample in a study of cytomegalovirus exposure and HLA in healthy donors (dated by TCRdb to between 2016 and 2019). Receptor libraries were prepared by the immunoSEQ multiplex PCR assay. For the multiplex PCR, a mixture combining 60 forward primers for TCR Vbeta segments and 13 reverse primers for TCR Jbeta segments was used. As stored in TCRdb, this immuneACCESS dataset retains in-frame rearrangements with V and J assigned. A fraction of the clones does not appear; measured against another copy, unresolved V genes explain less than half of the discrepancy, and the remainder lacks a known reason. The sample table records roughly 120,000 clones; approximately 79% of these occur just once. Together, the top ten hold around 16% of the sample. The sequenced sample was PBMCs. The receptor source for this set is a man aged 45-65 years in good health and CMV-seropositive.

This chain links TRBV27 with TRBJ1-1, with TRBD1 matching 7 bases. The germline V gene encodes CDR1 MNHEY and CDR2 SMNVEV (reference sequence). V dropped 3 bases and J dropped 1; count of bases not matched to a gene: 5. The CDR3 runs 15 residues. CDR3 nucleotides: TGTGCCAGCAGTTTTTCGACAGGGAGGAACACTGAAGCTTTCTTT. Its translation: CASSFSTGRNTEAFF.

This sequence joins TRBV2 and TRBJ2-1; D possibly corresponds to TRBD2 (5 bases). This CDR3 is built from 15 residues. In germline, CDR1 is SNHLY, CDR2 FYNNEI. V was cut by 6 bases and J by 5 bases, with 17 bases left in between. The CDR3 coding sequence is TGTGCCAGCAGGGCGGACCTCCTAGCCCACAATGAGCAGTTCTTC. Translated, it gives CASRADLLAHNEQFF.

The chain uses TRBV2 and TRBJ2-5; 7 nucleotides align to TRBD1. V was clipped by 3 bases and J by 4 bases; unmatched bases: 5. The CDR3 covers 14 residues. Germline loops: CDR1 SNHLY, CDR2 FYNNEI. CDR3 DNA: TGTGCCAGCAGTGACGACAGGGACCGAGAGACCCAGTACTTC. It translates to CASSDDRDRETQYF.

The chain carries TRBV6-1 and TRBJ2-7; no firm D call. Germline values: CDR1 MNHNS, CDR2 SASEGT. V was trimmed by 3 bases and J by 2 bases, leaving 11 bases between them. The CDR3 is 14 residues long. CDR3 loop: CASSDKLAAYEQYF. The CDR3 bases are TGTGCCAGCAGTGATAAATTGGCAGCCTACGAGCAGTACTTC.

This chain uses TRBV7-2 with TRBJ2-1; 9 nucleotides match TRBD1. V trimming: 5 bases; J trimming: 9 bases; junction bases outside the gene matches: 5. The CDR3 has 13 amino acids. Germline-derived CDR1 and CDR2 are SGHTA and FQGNSA. The DNA for the CDR3 is TGTGCCAGCAGCCCGGACAGGGGAGGTGAGCAGTTCTTC. The encoded protein is CASSPDRGGEQFF.

V usage is TRBV19 and J usage is TRBJ1-1, with 8 bases that match TRBD1. CDR1 is LNHDA, CDR2 SQIVND, per germline (reference sequence). Trimming took 3 bases from V and 5 from J; bases not matched to a gene: 8. The CDR3 runs 15 residues. CDR3 nucleotides: TGTGCCAGTAGTATTCGGGCAGGGGGCGGAACTGAAGCTTTCTTT. Its protein is CASSIRAGGGTEAFF.

V and J are TRBV5-4 and TRBJ1-4, with D possibly being TRBD1 (6 bases). Germline CDR1 reads SGHNT; CDR2 reads YYREEE (reference sequence). With 2 bases removed from V and 4 bases from J, the gap between germline ends came to 9 bases. The CDR3 extends over 14 amino acids. The CDR3, as DNA: TGTGCCAGCAGCTTACAGGGTATTAATGAAAAACTGTTTTTT. Its protein product is CASSLQGINEKLFF.

A single count supports this clone. The chain joins TRBV11-3 to TRBJ2-5; 9 bases line up with TRBD2. This CDR3 has 16 residues. Germline lookup yields CDR1 SGHNT and CDR2 YENEEA. Trimming removed 7 bases from V and 2 bases from J; junction bases left unmatched: 11. The CDR3: CASKKGSGGYQETQYF. Here the CDR3 DNA reads TGTGCCAGCAAAAAGGGTAGCGGGGGTTATCAAGAGACCCAGTACTTC.

The chain links TRBV11-3 to TRBJ2-5, with D possibly TRBD1 on 5 matching bases. The DNA end is a closer match to TRBJ2-7, so the J assignment may be wrong. CDR3 length equals 13 residues. Germline V gene lookup returns CDR1 SGHNT and CDR2 YENEEA. CDR3 nucleotide sequence: TGTGCCAGCAGCCGTCAGGGATCAGGCGAGCAGTACTTC. Amino acid sequence: CASSRQGSGEQYF.

The V gene is TRBV7-4, the J gene TRBJ2-5; 7 bases align to TRBD2. The V and J ends lost 6 bases and 2 bases, in that order; junction bases with no gene match: 6. Germline V gene data show CDR1 as SGHVT and CDR2 as SQSDAQ. This CDR3 spans 14 amino acids. This CDR3 is CASRGGKVQETQYF. The CDR3 region has the DNA TGTGCCAGCAGGGGGGGGAAGGTTCAAGAGACCCAGTACTTC.

The genes are TRBV10-3 and TRBJ1-2; 7 nucleotides agree with TRBD1. Germline V gives CDR1 ENHRY, CDR2 SYGVKD. The ends lost 5 bases at V and 8 bases at J; junction bases unmatched: 8. This CDR3 comprises 13 residues. The CDR3 DNA reads as TGTGCCATCAGTTGGGACAGAACGTGGGGCTACACCTTC. Amino acid sequence: CAISWDRTWGYTF.

This clone was found once. The chain combines TRBV6-5 with TRBJ2-3; D is possibly TRBD2 (5 bases). Germline V gene data show CDR1 as MNHEY and CDR2 as SVGAGI. The CDR3 runs to 15 residues. The V end was cut by 0 bases, the J end by 0 bases, with 7 bases between. CDR3 sequence reads: CASSYSGKSTDTQYF. CDR3 DNA: TGTGCCAGCAGTTACTCCGGGAAGAGCACAGATACGCAGTATTTT.

This clone was detected once. This rearrangement joins TRBV7-2 to TRBJ2-2; TRBD2 might be the D (6 bases). V was cut by 3 bases and J by 6 bases, with 14 bases left in between. Germline V gene lookup returns CDR1 SGHTA and CDR2 FQGNSA. This CDR3 contains 15 residues. CDR3 amino acids: CASSFDIGGSGELFF. CDR3 nucleotide sequence: TGTGCCAGCAGCTTCGATATCGGGGGATCCGGGGAGCTGTTTTTT.

This clone was detected a few times. This sequence joins TRBV5-6 and TRBJ2-1; the match to TRBD2 covers 16 bases. This CDR3 has 17 amino acids. Germline V CDR1 and CDR2: SGHDT, YYEEEE. The junction had 4 bases not matched to a gene; V was cut back by 5 bases and J by 2 bases. The CDR3 is CASRGTSGREAYNEQFF. The CDR3, as DNA: TGTGCCAGCAGGGGGACTAGCGGGAGGGAAGCCTACAATGAGCAGTTCTTC.

The rearrangement links TRBV7-9 to TRBJ2-1, with a possible D match to TRBD2 (5 bases). CDR1 and CDR2 from the germline V gene are SEHNR and FQNEAQ (reference sequence). The CDR3 sequence is 14 residues long. V dropped 1 base and J dropped 4 bases, with 8 bases sitting between them. The CDR3 is CASSLGSGYNEQFF. DNA of the CDR3: TGTGCCAGCAGCTTAGGGAGCGGATACAATGAGCAGTTCTTC.

The genes are TRBV5-8 and TRBJ1-5; weak D call: TRBD1 (5 bases). CDR1 SGHTS and CDR2 YDEGEE come from the germline V gene. CDR3 length: 15 amino acids. The V gene lost 6 bases and the J gene lost 4 bases, with 17 bases spanning the gap. CDR3 in amino acids: CASTLGLGVNQPQHF. The CDR3 nucleotides are TGTGCCAGCACCCTTGGACTAGGGGTTAATCAGCCCCAGCATTTT.